The T cell receptor (beta chain) under discussion was sequenced for a study of cytomegalovirus exposure and HLA in healthy donors (dated by TCRdb to 2015 to 2018). About the study as a whole: In an earlier analysis of some 610 of the donors, less than 350 Gb of sequence data and 117 million unique TCR beta sequences from about 179 million T cells were reported. An early release that covered approximately 600 HLA-typed donors contained around 330 gigabases of sequencing data and about 84 million unique TCR sequences. The genetic ancestry cluster associated with self-reported Caucasian donors included 81% of the 300 to 450 genotyped donors. The study aimed to test whether cataloging public T cell receptors could reveal signatures of past pathogen exposure. The study profiled the T cell repertoires of fewer than 850 subjects by immunosequencing and related them to cytomegalovirus serostatus. A separate validation cohort of roughly 130 different subjects was used in addition to the approximately 700-subject first cohort. To predict cytomegalovirus infection status, the study combined high-throughput TCR immunosequencing, statistical association of individual TCRs with disease status, and machine learning. A later analysis re-analyzed previously published TCR beta repertoires from 666 donors and added high-resolution HLA genotyping to study TCR occurrence patterns. The later analysis used no new phenotypic data to find candidate immune exposures, relying instead on TCR beta sequences and their occurrence across donors. An earlier analysis of about 600 of the donors used high-throughput TCR beta sequencing to judge whether each TCR beta V gene segment behaved as functional or pseudogenic. Alongside the repertoire data, information on donor age, sex, ethnicity and CMV serostatus was compiled. In a later genetic analysis, genome-wide SNP genotypes for about three fifths of the roughly 670 donors were used, and that subset was treated as a discovery cohort. All discovery cohort repertoires had been generated on a single sequencing platform. Class I and class II HLA loci were covered by the typing at four-digit resolution. The number of typed donors differed by locus: about 620-630 for A, B, C, DRB1 and DQB1; some 540 for DQA1; 606 for DPA1; and roughly 470 for DPB1. Five DR-DQ haplotypes were treated as single units for association and clustering because of strong linkage in the cohort. Among roughly 400 genotyped donors of the cohort, an average of around 250,000 unique TCR beta nucleotide sequences was sequenced per donor, of which roughly 17% were non-productive.

Of note for this clone: Its recognized antigen is unknown. It is likely a read error, because the conserved phenylalanine at the end of the CDR3 is missing.

What the study reported, not specific to this receptor: In a later genetic analysis, a missense DCLRE1C variant was associated with V-gene and J-gene trimming of TCR beta chains, and the association was replicated in an independent cohort. In both the original and validation cohorts, the classifier was reported to diagnose cytomegalovirus status with high specificity and sensitivity. When HLA alleles, especially DR and DQ, strongly co-occurred, TCR associations were difficult to assign to individual alleles. Broadly in line with IMGT annotations, most TCR beta V segments showed up in productive rearrangements about 87% or about 30% of the time in an earlier analysis of 587 of the donors. Immune exposure information for the cohort was limited to CMV serostatus. A later genetic analysis reported fewer N-insertions in productive TCRs among donors in an Asian-associated ancestry cluster than the roughly 700-donor mean. According to a later analysis, most CMV-associated TCR beta chains appeared to be HLA-restricted, and the HLA associations seemed to be driven largely by CMV exposure. In the study, roughly 160 TCR beta chains were listed as associated with cytomegalovirus. Presence/absence analyses assumed roughly uniform sequencing depth across donors, an assumption that may not hold. Most TCR sequences were observed very rarely across donors, whereas some public TCRs were present in many individuals. A further reported finding was that TCR beta sequences accurately predicted the HLA-A and HLA-B alleles for most subjects in the first cohort. About 15 rarely observed V segments, including chromosome 9 orphons, were excluded from the earlier analysis of several hundred of the donors because counts were too low. In this cohort, only TCR beta chains were sequenced, and detectable features were limited by the absence of alpha or paired-chain data. Because HLA typing was missing for some donors at each locus, association tests included only the typed subset. The authors suggested that the approach could potentially be generalized to other disease states and immunological phenotypes. Linkage disequilibrium might explain the correlated functional status among segregating V segments, but an unknown experimental factor could not be excluded. In a later analysis, the rate of TCR association differed among HLA loci, with DRB1 alleles having the most associated TCRs and HLA-C alleles having the fewest. Three of the identified cytomegalovirus-associated TCR beta chains were confirmed in vitro to be specific for cytomegalovirus antigens. At a false discovery rate of 0.05, a later analysis linked under 20,000 TCR beta sequences to specific HLA alleles. In a later analysis, HLA-associated TCR beta chains showed more clonal expansion and lower generation probabilities than non-associated chains that were equally common. A later analysis reported that several top co-occurrence clusters appeared linked to parvovirus B19, influenza, CMV and Epstein-Barr virus. The sequencing pipeline was judged likely to have produced a cluster of highly shared sequence variants as a technical artifact.

The cohort consisted of more than 650 healthy bone marrow donors. At the time of sampling, every cohort member was nominally healthy, though immune exposures that went unrecorded were likely present. The donor was CMV seropositive and belonged to the group of over 250 seropositive cohort members. A peripheral blood sample was collected from each donor, and TCR beta sequencing was performed on peripheral blood mononuclear cells. Genomic DNA extraction from the blood cell samples was performed with the Qiagen DNeasy Blood Extraction Kit. Receptor amplification or capture employed the immunoSEQ multiplex PCR assay. A mixture of 60 forward primers for TCR Vbeta segments and 13 reverse primers for TCR Jbeta segments was used in the multiplex PCR. The CDR3 region of rearranged TCR beta genes was amplified from genomic DNA by a multiplex PCR assay. The amplified TCR beta libraries were sequenced on the Illumina HiSeq System as 87-base-pair reads. As for the authors' bioinformatics: A later analysis counted tens of millions of unique TCR beta chains across the 690 or so repertoires, and 9 million to 14 million of these chains were shared by at least two donors. To remove PCR and sequencing errors, raw reads were error-corrected and collapsed into unique sequences using a nearest-neighbor algorithm that merged closely related sequences. To assign V, D and J gene segments, CDR3 sequences were aligned to IMGT reference sequences. Each retained sequence needed at least a six-nucleotide match to both a V gene segment and a J gene segment. A rearrangement counted as productive if the CDR3 had no stop codons and remained in frame with V and J, and every other rearrangement counted as non-productive. Following IMGT convention, CDR3 was defined as the stretch from the second conserved V-encoded cysteine to the conserved J-encoded phenylalanine. The earlier analysis of 587 of the donors excluded any sequence lacking an unambiguous match to a single V gene segment. In an earlier analysis of some 590 of the donors, a V segment was called functional when productive rearrangements were above 56.7%, and segregating when the standard deviation between donors exceeded 5%. To diagnose cytomegalovirus status from the catalog of TCR beta chain sequences, a statistical classification framework was built. In a later analysis, V and J genes were assigned by comparing TCR nucleotide sequences against IMGT/GENE-DB human TR gene sequences. In a later analysis, CDR3 sequences and most-parsimonious VDJ recombination scenarios were assigned using the TCRdist pipeline. In a later analysis, each TCR beta chain was defined by its CDR3 amino acid sequence together with its V-gene family, and reads without a unique V-gene family were excluded. A later analysis removed 500 to 650 highly shared, low-generation-probability nucleotide sequences to deal with suspected cross-contamination and a sequencing artifact. A later analysis calculated a clonal expansion index for each public chain from normalized within-repertoire ranks of inferred template counts. A later analysis computed generation probabilities with a VDJ recombination model fitted to out-of-frame rearrangements, and checked the results against IGoR. Hypergeometric tests were used in a later analysis to score TCR-TCR, TCR-HLA and TCR-CMV co-occurrence, with a repertoire-size bias correction applied to the TCR pairs. False discovery rates were estimated in a later analysis by permuting HLA or CMV assignments 20 times. A later analysis grouped co-occurring TCRs with DBSCAN, adding TCRdist sequence similarity when clustering within HLA-allele-positive subsets. Repertoires with fewer than 30,000 or more than 120,000 public chains, plus five repertoires with anomalous nucleotide sharing, were excluded from co-occurrence clustering. What TCRdb holds here is the immuneACCESS table cut down to in-frame rearrangements. Part of the clones is not present; checked against another copy, under half of the missing clones reflect an unresolved V gene, and the others are unexplained. From that table come the V and J calls and clone size; the DNA was used to work out D and trimming. In all, the sample holds approximately 200,000 clones, and 80% to 85% of those were seen once. The ten largest clones add up to 6% to 8% of the sample.

The TCR sequence derives from a woman aged 45-60 years in good health and CMV-seropositive. Sequencing was performed on PBMCs.

The CDR3 protein is CASSLVPGGNTEAFL. The sequence in DNA is TGTGCCAGCAGCTTAGTTCCAGGGGGGAACACTGAAGCTTTCCTT. The chain is assembled from TRBV11-1 and TRBJ1-1; TRBD1 agrees with 7 junctional bases. The CDR3 contains 15 residues when both ends are counted. Only the CDR3 DNA stays, 45 bases, in frame from base 1. V is trimmed back by 1 base and J by 1 base, and the junction contains 3 bases that no gene match accounts for. In the germline V gene (reference sequence), CDR1 corresponds to SGHAT and CDR2 to FQDESV.